This TCR beta chain was obtained from a study of blood T cell repertoires in COVID-19. Study in general: Acute-phase and convalescent COVID-19 samples originated in the United States, Italy and Spain. PBMCs, B-cell-depleted T cells, or T cells were the source of the cDNA or gDNA that made up the material.

Libraries were prepared by immunoSEQ multiplex PCR; TCRdb keeps only in-frame clonotypes and omits some of them. The data contain approximately 350,000 clones, more than 85% of them seen just once; the ten biggest clones take up 2.5% to 3%. This clone came up a few times. Cohort placement rested on clinical history that participants reported themselves. Either two negative PCRs, clearance, or symptom resolution qualified Cohort 3 donors as recovered. The CDR3 extends over 13 amino acids. Trimming pared 6 bases from V and 10 bases from J, leaving 16 bases between. The chain recombines TRBV12-3 or TRBV12-4 with TRBJ2-1; D may be TRBD2 (6 bases). This clonotype was sampled from a woman aged 25-40 years who had recovered from COVID-19. The sequenced sample was PBMCs or T cells enriched from blood (not recorded which). As DNA, the CDR3 is TGTGCCAGCAGCCCCGGGGGAGTCAGCGAGCAGTTCTTC. Translating gives CASSPGGVSEQFF.